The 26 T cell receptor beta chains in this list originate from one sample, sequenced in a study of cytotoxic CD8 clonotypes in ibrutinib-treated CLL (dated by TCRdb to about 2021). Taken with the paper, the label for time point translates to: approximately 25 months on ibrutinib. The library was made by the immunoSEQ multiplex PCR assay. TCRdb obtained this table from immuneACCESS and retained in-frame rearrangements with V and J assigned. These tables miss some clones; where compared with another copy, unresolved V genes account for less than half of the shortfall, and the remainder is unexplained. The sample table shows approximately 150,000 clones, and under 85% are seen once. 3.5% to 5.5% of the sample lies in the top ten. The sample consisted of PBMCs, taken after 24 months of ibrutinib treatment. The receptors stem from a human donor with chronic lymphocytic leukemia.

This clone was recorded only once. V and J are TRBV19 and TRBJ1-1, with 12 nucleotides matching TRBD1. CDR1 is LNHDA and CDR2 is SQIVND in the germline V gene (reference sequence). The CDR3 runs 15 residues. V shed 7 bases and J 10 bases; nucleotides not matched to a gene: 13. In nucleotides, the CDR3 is TGTGCCAGTACCACCCTCGGGACAGGGGGCGATCGAGCTTTCTTT. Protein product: CASTTLGTGGDRAFF.

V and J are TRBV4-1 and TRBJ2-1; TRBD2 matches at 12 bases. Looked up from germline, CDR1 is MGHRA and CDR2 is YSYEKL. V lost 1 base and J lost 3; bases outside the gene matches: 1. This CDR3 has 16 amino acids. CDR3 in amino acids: CASSQATSGGYNEQFF. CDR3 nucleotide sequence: TGCGCCAGCAGCCAAGCGACTAGCGGGGGCTACAATGAGCAGTTCTTC.

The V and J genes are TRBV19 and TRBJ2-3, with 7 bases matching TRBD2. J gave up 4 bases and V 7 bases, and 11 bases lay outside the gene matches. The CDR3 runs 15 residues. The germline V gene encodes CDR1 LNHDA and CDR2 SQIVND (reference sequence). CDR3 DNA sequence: TGTGCCAGTACAATAGGGAGGGGAGCAGCAGATACGCAGTATTTT. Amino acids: CASTIGRGAADTQYF. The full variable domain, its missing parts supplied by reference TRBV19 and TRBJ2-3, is DGGITQSPKYLFRKEGQNVTLSCEQNLNHDAMYWYRQDPGQGLRLIYYSQIVNDFQKGDIAEGYSVSREKKESFPLTVTSAQKNPTAFYLCASTIGRGAADTQYFGPGTRLTVL.

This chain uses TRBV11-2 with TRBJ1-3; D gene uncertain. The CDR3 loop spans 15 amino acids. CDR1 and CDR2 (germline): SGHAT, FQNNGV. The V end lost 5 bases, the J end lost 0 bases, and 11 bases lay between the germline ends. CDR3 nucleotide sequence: TGTGCCAGCAGCCTGATCACGATCTCTGGAAACACCATATATTTT. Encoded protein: CASSLITISGNTIYF.

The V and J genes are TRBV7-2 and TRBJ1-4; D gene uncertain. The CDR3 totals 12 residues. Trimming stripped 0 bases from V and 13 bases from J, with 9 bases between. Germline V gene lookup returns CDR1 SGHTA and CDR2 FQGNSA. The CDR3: CASSLAEGRLFF. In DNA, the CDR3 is TGTGCCAGCAGCTTAGCAGAAGGTAGACTGTTTTTT.

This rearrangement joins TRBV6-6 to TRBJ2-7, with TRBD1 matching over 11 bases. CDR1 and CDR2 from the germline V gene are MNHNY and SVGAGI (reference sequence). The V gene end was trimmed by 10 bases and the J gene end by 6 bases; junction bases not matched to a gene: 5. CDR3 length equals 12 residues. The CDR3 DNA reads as TGTGCCATGAGGACAGGGGGCGGCGAGCAGTACTTC. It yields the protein CAMRTGGGEQYF.

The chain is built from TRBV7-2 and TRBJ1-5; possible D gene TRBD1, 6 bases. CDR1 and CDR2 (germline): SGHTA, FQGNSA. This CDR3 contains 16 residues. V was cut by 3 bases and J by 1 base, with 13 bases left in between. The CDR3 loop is CASSLHGGPSNQPQHF. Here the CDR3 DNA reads TGTGCCAGCAGCTTGCATGGGGGCCCGAGCAATCAGCCCCAGCATTTT.

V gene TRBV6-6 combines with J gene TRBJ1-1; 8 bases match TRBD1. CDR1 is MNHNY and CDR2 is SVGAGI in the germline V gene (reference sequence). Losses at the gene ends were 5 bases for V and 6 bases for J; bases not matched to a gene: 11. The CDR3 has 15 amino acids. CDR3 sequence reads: CASSHPGQGHAEAFF. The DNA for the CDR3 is TGTGCCAGCAGTCACCCCGGACAGGGTCATGCTGAAGCTTTCTTT.

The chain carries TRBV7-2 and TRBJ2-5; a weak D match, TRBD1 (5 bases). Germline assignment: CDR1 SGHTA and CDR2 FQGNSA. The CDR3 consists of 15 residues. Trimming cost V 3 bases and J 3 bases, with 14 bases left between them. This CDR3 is CASSLVGRVKETQYF. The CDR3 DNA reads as TGTGCCAGCAGCTTGGTTGGCAGGGTAAAAGAGACCCAGTACTTC.

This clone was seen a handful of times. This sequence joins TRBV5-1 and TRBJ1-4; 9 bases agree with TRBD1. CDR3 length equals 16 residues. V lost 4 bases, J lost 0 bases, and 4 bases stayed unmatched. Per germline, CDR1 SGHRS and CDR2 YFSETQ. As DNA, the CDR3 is TGCGCCAGCAGCAAGGACAGGGGAACAACTAATGAAAAACTGTTTTTT. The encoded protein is CASSKDRGTTNEKLFF.

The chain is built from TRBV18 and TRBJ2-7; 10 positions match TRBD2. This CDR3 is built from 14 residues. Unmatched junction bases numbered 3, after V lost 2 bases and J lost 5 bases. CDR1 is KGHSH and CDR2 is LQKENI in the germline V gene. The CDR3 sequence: CASSPGTSVHEQYF. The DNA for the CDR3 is TGTGCCAGCTCACCAGGGACTAGCGTCCACGAGCAGTACTTC.

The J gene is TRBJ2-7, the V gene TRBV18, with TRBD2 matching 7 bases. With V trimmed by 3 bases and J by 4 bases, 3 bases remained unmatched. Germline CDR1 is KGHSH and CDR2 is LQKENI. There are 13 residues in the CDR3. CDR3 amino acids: CASSPLGGYEQYF. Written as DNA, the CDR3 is TGTGCCAGCTCACCCCTCGGGGGGTACGAGCAGTACTTC.

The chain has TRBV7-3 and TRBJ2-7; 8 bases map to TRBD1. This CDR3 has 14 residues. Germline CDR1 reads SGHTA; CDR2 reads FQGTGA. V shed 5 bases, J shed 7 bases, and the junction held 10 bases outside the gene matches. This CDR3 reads CASSLDRVEREQYF. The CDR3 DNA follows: TGTGCCAGCAGCCTGGACAGGGTGGAACGGGAGCAGTACTTC.

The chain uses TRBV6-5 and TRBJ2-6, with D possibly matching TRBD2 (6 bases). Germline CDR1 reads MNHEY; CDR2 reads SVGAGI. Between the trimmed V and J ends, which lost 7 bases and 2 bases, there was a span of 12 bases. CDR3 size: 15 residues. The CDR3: CASTIRGTGANVLTF. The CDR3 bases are TGTGCCAGCACAATTCGGGGGACTGGGGCCAACGTCCTGACTTTC.

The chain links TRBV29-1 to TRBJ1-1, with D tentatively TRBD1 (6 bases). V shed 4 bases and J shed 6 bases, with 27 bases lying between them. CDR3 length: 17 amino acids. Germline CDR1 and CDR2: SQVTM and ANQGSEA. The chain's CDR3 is CSVVRPPGGRGGSEAFF. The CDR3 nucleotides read TGCAGCGTTGTTCGCCCTCCGGGGGGAAGGGGGGGATCTGAAGCTTTCTTT.

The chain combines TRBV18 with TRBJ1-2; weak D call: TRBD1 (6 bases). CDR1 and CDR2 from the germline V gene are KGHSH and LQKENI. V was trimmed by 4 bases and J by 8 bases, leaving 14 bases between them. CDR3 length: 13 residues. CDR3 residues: CASSLKITGGYTF. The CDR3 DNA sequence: TGTGCCAGCTCACTAAAAATAACAGGGGGCTACACCTTC.

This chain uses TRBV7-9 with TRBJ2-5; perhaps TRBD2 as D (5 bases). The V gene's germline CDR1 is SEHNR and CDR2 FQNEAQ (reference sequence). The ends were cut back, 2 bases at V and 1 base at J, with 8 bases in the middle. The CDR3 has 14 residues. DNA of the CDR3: TGTGCCAGCAGCTTAAGGAGCGGCCAAGAGACCCAGTACTTC. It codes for CASSLRSGQETQYF.

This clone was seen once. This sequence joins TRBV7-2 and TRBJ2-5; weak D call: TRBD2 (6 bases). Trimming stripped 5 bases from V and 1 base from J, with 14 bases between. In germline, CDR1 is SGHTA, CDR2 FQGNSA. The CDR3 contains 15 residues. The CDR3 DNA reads TGTGCCAGCAGCCGAGGGTGGCGGGGCCAAGAGACCCAGTACTTC. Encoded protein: CASSRGWRGQETQYF.

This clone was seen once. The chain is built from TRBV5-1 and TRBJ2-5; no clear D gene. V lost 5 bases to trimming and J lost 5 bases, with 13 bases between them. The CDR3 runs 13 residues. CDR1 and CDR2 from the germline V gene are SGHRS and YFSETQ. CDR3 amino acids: CASSTRGGETQYF. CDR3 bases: TGCGCCAGCAGTACCCGCGGTGGGGAGACCCAGTACTTC.

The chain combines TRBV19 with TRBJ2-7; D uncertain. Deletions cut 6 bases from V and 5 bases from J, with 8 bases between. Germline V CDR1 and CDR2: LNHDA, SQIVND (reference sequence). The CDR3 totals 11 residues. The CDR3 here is CASSLAHEQYF. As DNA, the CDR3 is TGTGCCAGTAGCCTGGCCCACGAGCAGTACTTC.

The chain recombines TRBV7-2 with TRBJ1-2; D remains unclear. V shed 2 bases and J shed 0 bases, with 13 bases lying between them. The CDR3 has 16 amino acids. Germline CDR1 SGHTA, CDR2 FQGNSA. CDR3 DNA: TGTGCCAGCAGCTTAAGATTTAGGGCAACTAACTATGGCTACACCTTC. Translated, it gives CASSLRFRATNYGYTF.

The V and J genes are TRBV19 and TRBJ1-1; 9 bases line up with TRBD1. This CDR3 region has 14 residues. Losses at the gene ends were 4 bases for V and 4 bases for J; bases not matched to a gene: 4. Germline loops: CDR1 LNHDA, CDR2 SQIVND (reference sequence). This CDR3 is CASSTTGGSTEAFF. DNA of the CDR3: TGTGCCAGTAGTACGACAGGGGGTTCCACTGAAGCTTTCTTT.

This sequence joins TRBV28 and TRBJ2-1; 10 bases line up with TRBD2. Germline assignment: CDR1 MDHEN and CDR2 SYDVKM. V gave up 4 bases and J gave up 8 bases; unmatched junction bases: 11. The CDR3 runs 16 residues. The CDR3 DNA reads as TGTGCCAGCAGTTCGCAAGCGGGAGGGAGCGTGGATGAGCAGTTCTTC. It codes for CASSSQAGGSVDEQFF.

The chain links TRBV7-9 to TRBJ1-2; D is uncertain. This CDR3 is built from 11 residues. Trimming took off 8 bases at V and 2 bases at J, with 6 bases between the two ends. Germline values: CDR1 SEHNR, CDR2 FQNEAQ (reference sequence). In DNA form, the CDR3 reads TGTGCCAGCGCCCTCAACTATGGCTACACCTTC. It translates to CASALNYGYTF.

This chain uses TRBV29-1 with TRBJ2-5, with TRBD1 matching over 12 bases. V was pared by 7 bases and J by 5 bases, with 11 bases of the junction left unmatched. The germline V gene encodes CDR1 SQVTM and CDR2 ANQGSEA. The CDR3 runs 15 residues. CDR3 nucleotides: TGCAGCGCCAAAGTAGGGACAGGGGGCAGGGAGACCCAGTACTTC. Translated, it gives CSAKVGTGGRETQYF.

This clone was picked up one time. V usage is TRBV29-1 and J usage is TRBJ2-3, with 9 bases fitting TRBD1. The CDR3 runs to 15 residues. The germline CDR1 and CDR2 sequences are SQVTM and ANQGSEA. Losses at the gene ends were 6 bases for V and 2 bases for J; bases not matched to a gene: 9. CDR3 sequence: CSVNHRDRDTDTQYF. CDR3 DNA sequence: TGCAGCGTCAATCACCGGGACAGGGACACAGATACGCAGTATTTT.